The entry below gives a single T cell receptor (beta chain) sequence along with its context. These data come from a study of patients and donors after allogeneic stem cell transplantation. The V segment lost 4 bases and the J segment 8 bases; nucleotides outside the gene matches: 10. Germline assignment: CDR1 SGHTA and CDR2 FQGTGA. The CDR3 covers 15 residues. TCRdb independently ran MiXCR on the RT-PCR reads; one entry per CDR3 protein. The data contain roughly 940,000 distinct CDR3 sequences, about 20% of them singletons. The origin of this receptor is a human donor who was either an allogeneic HSCT recipient or a stem cell or donor lymphocyte infusion donor (not recorded which). It is not recorded whose cells these are; they may come from a transplant donor. This sequence joins TRBV7-3 and TRBJ2-1; 8 bases are shared with TRBD1. Material: blood, either unsorted or a sorted T cell fraction (not recorded which). The CDR3 region has the DNA TGTGCCAGCAGCTCGCAGGGACAGGATGGGCATGAGCAGTTCTTC. Its protein product is CASSSQGQDGHEQFF.